This TCR beta chain appears in the sequencing data of a study of blood T cell repertoires in COVID-19 (dated by TCRdb to 2018 to 2021). Notes on the research overall: Samples from collaborators originated in the United States, Italy and Spain and spanned both the acute and convalescent phases of COVID-19. Subjects who had been exposed to COVID-19, were actively infected with it, or had recovered from it provided the deeply sampled blood TCRbeta repertoires that made up the dataset. The repertoires were released in a freely available public database intended as a resource for research on the immune response to SARS-CoV-2. Where available, HLA class I and class II types were taken from metadata supplied by the sample provider and were not determined by assay-based typing. The material from the prospective study consisted of cDNA or gDNA derived from T cells, B-cell-depleted T cells, or PBMCs. The sample metadata nearly always contained a de-identified subject ID, COVID-19 status, age in years and sex. The samples were drawn from the first 160 participants of the ongoing ImmuneRACE study and from 950 to 1,500 subjects provided by 6 global collaborators.

The paper's findings and limits, for the study overall: The amount of clinical and demographic metadata varied by source and participant and was provided uncurated.

V is cut by 8 bases and J by 7 bases, and the space between the germline ends is 15 bases. From cysteine to phenylalanine, the CDR3 is 13 amino acids long. Just the 39-base CDR3 DNA is kept, in frame starting at base 1. CDR1 WNHNN and CDR2 SYGVQD were looked up in the germline V gene (reference sequence). Regarding this clone: Its antigen remains undetermined. Base-call qualities are not available, and no considerably larger clone is one nucleotide away.

Enrolling through a virtual design, the prospective study's participants ranged in age from roughly 18 to 90 years and lived across about two dozen United States geographic areas. To assign participants to cohorts, the prospective study relied on clinical history that participants themselves reported in a screening survey and a study questionnaire. ImmuneRACE Cohort 3 recovered participants were defined by two consecutive negative NP/OP PCR tests, healthcare professional clearance, or symptom resolution. In the prospective study, mobile phlebotomists collected whole blood, serum and a nasopharyngeal or oropharyngeal swab from each participant. Prospective study participants could optionally give additional blood draws and questionnaires over an approximately two-month period. Blood samples from the prospective study were shipped frozen or at room temperature prior to DNA extraction. The immunoSEQ Assay, a bias-controlled multiplex PCR, was used to amplify TCRbeta CDR3 regions from genomic DNA. The study's processing was this. Nucleated cell counts per sample were estimated from amplification of reference gene primers within the assay. To quantify the absolute abundance of each unique TCRbeta CDR3 rearrangement, sequence reads were collapsed and filtered. For each sample, productive Simpson clonality was calculated as the square root of Simpson's diversity index across productive rearrangements. Imported from immuneACCESS, the table was reduced by TCRdb to in-frame sequences with V and J called. These copies leave out some clones; in studies compared against another copy, an unresolved V gene accounts for under half, and the cause of the remainder is not known. V, J and clone size were drawn from that table, and D and trimming were deduced from the DNA. The sample table records about 140,000 clones; 75% to 90% of these occur just once. 10% to 12% of the sample belongs to the ten largest clones.

This TCR was sampled from a man in his fifties or sixties who had recovered from COVID-19. Specimen: PBMCs or T cells enriched from blood (not recorded which). The chain is encoded by TRBV10-1 joined to TRBJ1-5; TRBD1 is a possible D gene, resting on 6 matching bases. CDR3 protein: CASQQGVGQPQHF. The sequenced DNA is TGCGCCAGCCAACAGGGAGTCGGGCAGCCCCAGCATTTT.